This T cell receptor (beta chain) is drawn from a study of OX40 agonist ivuxolimab in advanced cancers. Study at large: Patients assigned to dose escalation were diagnosed with hepatocellular carcinoma, melanoma, renal cell or head and neck cancer. Treatment received earlier with anti-PD-1, anti-PD-L1 or anti-CTLA-4 agents was allowed, and over 35% had some. Notes on the study in general: Researchers report that CD8+ T cells had, on average, more expanded clones than CD4+.

Produced via immunoSEQ multiplex PCR; TCRdb's table is partial and in-frame only. The data hold some 51,000 clones, with 70% to 90% observed a single time. About this clone itself: Its antigen is not identified.

The CDR3 runs to 15 residues. The germline V gene has CDR1 SGHRS and CDR2 YFSETQ. Losses at the gene ends were 0 bases for V and 9 bases for J; bases not matched to a gene: 6. This TCR was recovered from an adult with an advanced solid tumor such as melanoma, head and neck, liver or kidney cancer. The sample consisted of CD4+ or CD8+ T cells sorted from blood, taken in a trial of the OX40 agonist ivuxolimab. The rearrangement uses TRBV5-1 and TRBJ2-1; 10 bases are a match to TRBD2. This CDR3 is CASSLDSAGGLEQFF. CDR3 DNA: TGCGCCAGCAGCTTGGATTCAGCGGGGGGGCTTGAGCAGTTCTTC.